This TCR beta chain was sequenced for a study of T cells in narcolepsy. TCRdb's copy holds only in-frame clones and misses some; the assay was immunoSEQ multiplex PCR. This sample has approximately 25,000 clones, with approximately 77% found just once. Whole-study results and caveats: No autoreactive T cell clone sequences appeared in some memory CD4+ repertoires.

Details on this clone: Its target is unknown.

Sequencing input: memory (CD45RA-) CD4+ T cells from blood. The TCR was taken from a human donor in good health.

DNA for the CDR3: TGTGCCAGCAGCACCTCCGGGACAACTAATGAAAAACTGTTTTTT. This translates into CASSTSGTTNEKLFF. The chain has TRBV9 and TRBJ1-4; D is undetermined. Trimming pared 4 bases from V and 0 bases from J, leaving 10 bases between. The CDR3 runs 15 residues. CDR1 and CDR2 from the germline V gene are SGDLS and YYNGEE. The whole variable domain, filled in from reference TRBV9 and TRBJ1-4, reads DSGVTQTPKHLITATGQRVTLRCSPRSGDLSVYWYQQSLDQGLQFLIQYYNGEERAKGNILERFSAQQFPDLHSELNLSSLELGDSALYFCASSTSGTTNEKLFFGSGTQLSVL.